The T cell receptor (beta chain) described here comes from a study of siplizumab effects on memory and regulatory T cells. Only in-frame clones appear in the TCRdb table, and some are missing; sequencing was by immunoSEQ multiplex PCR. The sample has roughly 100,000 clones, 85% to 95% seen once. The receptor was isolated from a human donor in good health. Input material: non-Treg CD4+ T cells sorted from blood.

This CDR3 reads CASSFPGLAGGGSYNEQFF. The CDR3 DNA follows: TGTGCCAGCAGCTTCCCGGGACTAGCGGGAGGCGGGTCCTACAATGAGCAGTTCTTC. This chain joins TRBV7-2 and TRBJ2-1; 15 positions agree with TRBD2. The CDR3 is 19 amino acids. Germline V gene lookup returns CDR1 SGHTA and CDR2 FQGNSA. V shed 3 bases, J shed 1 base, and the junction held 7 bases outside the gene matches.